Below are 3 T cell receptor beta chains sequenced from a single sample in a study of blood T cell repertoires in COVID-19. Sequencing was performed with immunoSEQ multiplex PCR; in TCRdb, only in-frame clones are kept and a portion is missing. Here the sample spans some 350,000 clones, 75% to 90% being singletons. What was sequenced was peripheral blood. The source is a woman aged 50 to 65 with COVID-19, enrolled during active disease.

The chain recombines TRBV30 with TRBJ2-7; 8 positions match TRBD1. J gave up 3 bases and V 1 base, and 8 bases lay outside the gene matches. The CDR3 covers 15 residues. CDR1 GTSNPN and CDR2 SVGIG come from the germline V gene (reference sequence). The CDR3 sequence is CAWSDLTGEFYEQYF. CDR3 sequence (DNA): TGTGCCTGGAGTGACTTGACAGGGGAATTCTACGAGCAGTACTTC.

The chain links TRBV24-1 to TRBJ1-2, with D perhaps TRBD1 (5 bases). V lost 4 bases and J lost 5, with 16 bases in between. CDR3 length equals 15 residues. In germline, CDR1 is KGHDR, CDR2 SFDVKD. The CDR3 DNA reads TGTGCCACCAGTGACCTCAGGGATGGAACGTATGGCTACACCTTC. This sequence encodes CATSDLRDGTYGYTF.

This sequence joins TRBV11-2 and TRBJ2-3, with a weak D call TRBD2 (6 bases). Trimming left V 1 base short and J 3 bases short, with 11 bases between. Germline lookup yields CDR1 SGHAT and CDR2 FQNNGV. This CDR3 has 15 amino acids. CDR3 sequence (DNA): TGTGCCAGCAGCTTAGCTACGGGAGTGACAGATACGCAGTATTTT. Translated, it gives CASSLATGVTDTQYF. Based on the CDR3 plus reference TRBV11-2 and TRBJ2-3, the full variable domain is EAGVAQSPRYKIIEKRQSVAFWCNPISGHATLYWYQQILGQGPKLLIQFQNNGVVDDSQLPKDRFSAERLKGVDSTLKIQPAKLEDSAVYLCASSLATGVTDTQYFGPGTRLTVL.